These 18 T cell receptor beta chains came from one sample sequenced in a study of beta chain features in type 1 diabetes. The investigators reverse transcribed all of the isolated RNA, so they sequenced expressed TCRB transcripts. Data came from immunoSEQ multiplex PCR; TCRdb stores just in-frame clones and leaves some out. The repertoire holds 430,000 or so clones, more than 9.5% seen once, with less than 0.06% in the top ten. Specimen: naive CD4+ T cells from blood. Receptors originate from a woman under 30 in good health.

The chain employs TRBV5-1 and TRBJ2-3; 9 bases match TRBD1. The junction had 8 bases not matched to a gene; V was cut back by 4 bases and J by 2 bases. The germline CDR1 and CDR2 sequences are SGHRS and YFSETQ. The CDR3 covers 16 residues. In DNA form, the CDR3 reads TGCGCCAGCAGCCGCGGTGACAGGGGGTTCACAGATACGCAGTATTTT. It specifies CASSRGDRGFTDTQYF.

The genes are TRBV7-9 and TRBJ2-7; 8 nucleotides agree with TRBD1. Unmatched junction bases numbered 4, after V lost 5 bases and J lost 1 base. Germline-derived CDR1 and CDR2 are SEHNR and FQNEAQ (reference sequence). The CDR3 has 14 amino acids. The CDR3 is CASSLRQGSYEQYV. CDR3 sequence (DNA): TGTGCCAGCAGCCTCAGACAGGGGTCCTACGAGCAGTACGTC.

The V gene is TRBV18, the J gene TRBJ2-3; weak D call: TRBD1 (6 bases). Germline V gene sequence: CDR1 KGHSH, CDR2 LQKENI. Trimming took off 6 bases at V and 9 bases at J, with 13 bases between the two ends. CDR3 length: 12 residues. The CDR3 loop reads CASSPTGQTQYF. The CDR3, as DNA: TGTGCCAGCTCCCCAACAGGGCAGACGCAGTATTTT.

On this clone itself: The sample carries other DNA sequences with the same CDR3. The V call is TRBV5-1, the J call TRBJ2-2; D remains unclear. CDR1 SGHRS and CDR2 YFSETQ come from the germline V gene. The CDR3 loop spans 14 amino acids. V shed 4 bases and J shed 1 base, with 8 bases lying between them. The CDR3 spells CASSRTLNTGELFF. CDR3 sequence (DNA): TGCGCCAGCAGCCGTACATTGAACACCGGGGAGCTGTTTTTT. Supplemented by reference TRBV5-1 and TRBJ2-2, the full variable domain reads KAGVTQTPRYLIKTRGQQVTLSCSPISGHRSVSWYQQTPGQGLQFLFEYFSETQRNKGNFPGRFSGRQFSNSRSEMNVSTLELGDSALYLCASSRTLNTGELFFGEGSRLTVL.

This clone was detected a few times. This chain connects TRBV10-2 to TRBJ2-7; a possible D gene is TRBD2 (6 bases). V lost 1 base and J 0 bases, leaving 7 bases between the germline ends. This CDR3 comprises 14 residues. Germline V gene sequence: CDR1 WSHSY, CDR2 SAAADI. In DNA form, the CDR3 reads TGCGCCAGCAGTGAGTGGGGAGGCTCCTACGAGCAGTACGTC. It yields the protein CASSEWGGSYEQYV.

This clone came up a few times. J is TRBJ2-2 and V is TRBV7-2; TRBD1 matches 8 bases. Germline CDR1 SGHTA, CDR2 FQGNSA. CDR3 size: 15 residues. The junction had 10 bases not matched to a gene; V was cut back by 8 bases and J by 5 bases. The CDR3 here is CASSLGDRSTGELFF. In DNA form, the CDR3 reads TGTGCCAGCTCCCTTGGGGACAGGTCGACCGGGGAGCTGTTTTTT.

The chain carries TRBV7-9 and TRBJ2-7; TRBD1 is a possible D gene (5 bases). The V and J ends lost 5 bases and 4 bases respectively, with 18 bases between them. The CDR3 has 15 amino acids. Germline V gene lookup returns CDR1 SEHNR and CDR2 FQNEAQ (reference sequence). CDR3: CASSPSWQGRYEQYF. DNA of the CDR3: TGTGCCAGCAGCCCCTCGTGGCAGGGAAGGTACGAGCAGTACTTC. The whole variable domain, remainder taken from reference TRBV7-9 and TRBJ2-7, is DTGVSQNPRHKITKRGQNVTFRCDPISEHNRLYWYRQTLGQGPEFLTYFQNEAQLEKSRLLSDRFSAERPKGSFSTLEIQRTEQGDSAMYLCASSPSWQGRYEQYFGPGTRLTVT.

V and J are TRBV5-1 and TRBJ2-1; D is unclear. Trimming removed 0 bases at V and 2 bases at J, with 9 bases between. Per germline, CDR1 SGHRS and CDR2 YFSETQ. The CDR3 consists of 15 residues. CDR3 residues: CASSLEGPTYNEQFF. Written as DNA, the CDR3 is TGCGCCAGCAGCTTGGAAGGGCCAACCTACAATGAGCAGTTCTTC.

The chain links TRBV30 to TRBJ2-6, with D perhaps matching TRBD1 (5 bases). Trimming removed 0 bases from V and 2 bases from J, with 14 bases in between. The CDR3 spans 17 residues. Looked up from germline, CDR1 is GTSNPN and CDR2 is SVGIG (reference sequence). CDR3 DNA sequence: TGTGCCTGGAGTGTATCGTTGGGGCGCGCTGGGGCCAACGTCCTGACTTTC. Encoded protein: CAWSVSLGRAGANVLTF.

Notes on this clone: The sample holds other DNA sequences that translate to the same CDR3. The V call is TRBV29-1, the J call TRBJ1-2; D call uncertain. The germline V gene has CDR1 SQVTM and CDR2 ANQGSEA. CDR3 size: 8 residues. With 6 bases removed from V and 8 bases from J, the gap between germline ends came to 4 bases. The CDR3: CSVGGYTF. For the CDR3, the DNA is TGCAGCGTCGGAGGCTACACCTTC.

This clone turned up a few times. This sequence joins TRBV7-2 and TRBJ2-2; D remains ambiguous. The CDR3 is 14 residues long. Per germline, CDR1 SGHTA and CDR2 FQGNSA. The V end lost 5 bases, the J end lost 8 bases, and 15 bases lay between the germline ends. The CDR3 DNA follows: TGTGCCAGCAGCGTCCGCCCGCCCCCTGGGGAGCTGTTTTTT. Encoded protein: CASSVRPPPGELFF.

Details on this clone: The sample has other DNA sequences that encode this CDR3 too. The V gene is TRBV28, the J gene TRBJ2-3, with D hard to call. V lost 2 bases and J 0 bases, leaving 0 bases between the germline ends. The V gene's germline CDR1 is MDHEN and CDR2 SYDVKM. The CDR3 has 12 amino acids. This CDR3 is CASSLSTDTQYF. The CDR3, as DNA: TGTGCCAGCAGTTTAAGCACAGATACGCAGTATTTT. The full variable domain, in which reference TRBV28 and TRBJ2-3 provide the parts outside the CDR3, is DVKVTQSSRYLVKRTGEKVFLECVQDMDHENMFWYRQDPGLGLRLIYFSYDVKMKEKGDIPEGYSVSREKKERFSLILESASTNQTSMYLCASSLSTDTQYFGPGTRLTVL.

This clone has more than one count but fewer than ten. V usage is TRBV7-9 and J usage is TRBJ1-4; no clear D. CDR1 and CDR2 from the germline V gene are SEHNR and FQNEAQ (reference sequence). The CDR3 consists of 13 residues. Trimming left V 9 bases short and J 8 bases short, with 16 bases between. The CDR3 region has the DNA TGTGCCAGTAGTACTTCGCTGGCGGAAAAACTGTTTTTT. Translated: CASSTSLAEKLFF.

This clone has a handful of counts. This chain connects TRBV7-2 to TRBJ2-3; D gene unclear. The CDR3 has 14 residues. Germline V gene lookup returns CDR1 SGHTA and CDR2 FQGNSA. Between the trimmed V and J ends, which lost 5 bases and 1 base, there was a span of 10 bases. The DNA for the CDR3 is TGTGCCAGCAGCCGTACCGGGCGCACAGATACGCAGTATTTT. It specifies CASSRTGRTDTQYF.

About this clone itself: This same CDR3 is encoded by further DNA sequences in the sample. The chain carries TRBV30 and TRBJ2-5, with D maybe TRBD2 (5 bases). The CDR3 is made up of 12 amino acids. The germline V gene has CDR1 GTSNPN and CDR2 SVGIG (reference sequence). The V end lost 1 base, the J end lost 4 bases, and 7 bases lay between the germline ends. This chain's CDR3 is CAWSGGPETQYF. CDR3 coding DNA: TGTGCCTGGAGTGGAGGGCCAGAGACCCAGTACTTC.

The DNA for the CDR3 is TGTGCCAGCAGCCCCGGGACAGGCCAGAAAGAGACCCAGTACTTC. Translation: CASSPGTGQKETQYF. The chain uses TRBV7-9 and TRBJ2-5; 8 bases align to TRBD1. The CDR3 covers 15 residues. Germline-derived CDR1 and CDR2 are SEHNR and FQNEAQ (reference sequence). Trimming cost V 5 bases and J 3 bases; bases outside gene matches: 8.

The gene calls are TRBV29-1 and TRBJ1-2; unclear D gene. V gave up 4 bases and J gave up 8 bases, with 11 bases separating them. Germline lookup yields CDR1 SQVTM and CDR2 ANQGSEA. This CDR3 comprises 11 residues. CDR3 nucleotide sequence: TGCAGCGTTGTAGCAGGTGGCGGCTACACCTTC. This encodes CSVVAGGGYTF.

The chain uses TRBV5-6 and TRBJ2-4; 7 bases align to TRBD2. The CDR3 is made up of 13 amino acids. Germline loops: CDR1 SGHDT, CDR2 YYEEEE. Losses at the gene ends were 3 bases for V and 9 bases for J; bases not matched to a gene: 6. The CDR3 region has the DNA TGTGCCAGCAGCTGGGACTACGGCGGCATTCAGTACTTC. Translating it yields CASSWDYGGIQYF.